This T cell receptor (beta chain) originates from a study of shared clonotypes between healthy human individuals. The method was immunoSEQ multiplex PCR; TCRdb's version includes in-frame clones alone and lacks a portion of them. The repertoire consists of some 2,500,000 clones, with just under 95% occurring once and the leading ten covering about 0.41%. The CDR3 loop spans 15 amino acids. CDR1 and CDR2 from the germline V gene are SGHVS and FQNEAQ. The germline V and J ends were trimmed by 5 bases and 0 bases, with 14 bases remaining between them. The clonotype was recovered from a man aged 18-30 years in good health. Some clones in this sample may be carry-over from other donors' samples. Sequences were obtained from naive CD4+ T cells from PBMCs. The subset was: CD45RA+ positively selected. The chain links TRBV7-8 to TRBJ2-7; D possibly corresponds to TRBD2 (6 bases). CDR3 residues: CASSPRGSLSYEQYF. In DNA, the CDR3 is TGTGCCAGCAGCCCCCGGGGGAGCCTCTCCTACGAGCAGTACTTC.